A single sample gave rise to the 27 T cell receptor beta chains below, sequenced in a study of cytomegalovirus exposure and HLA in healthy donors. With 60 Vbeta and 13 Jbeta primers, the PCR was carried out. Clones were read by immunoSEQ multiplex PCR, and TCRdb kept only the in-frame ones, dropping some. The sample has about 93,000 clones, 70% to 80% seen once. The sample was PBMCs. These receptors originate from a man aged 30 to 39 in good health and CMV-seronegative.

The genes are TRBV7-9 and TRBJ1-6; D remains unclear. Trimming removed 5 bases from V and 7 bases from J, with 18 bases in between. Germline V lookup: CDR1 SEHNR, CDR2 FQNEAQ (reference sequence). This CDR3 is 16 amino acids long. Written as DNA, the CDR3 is TGTGCCAGCAGCCCTCGAACACCCCATAACAATTCACCCCTCCACTTT. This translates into CASSPRTPHNNSPLHF.

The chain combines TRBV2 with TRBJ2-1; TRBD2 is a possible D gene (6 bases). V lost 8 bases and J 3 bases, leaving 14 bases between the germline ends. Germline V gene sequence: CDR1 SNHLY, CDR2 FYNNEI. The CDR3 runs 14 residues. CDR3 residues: CASGQGLDYNEQFF. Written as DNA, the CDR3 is TGTGCCAGCGGCCAGGGACTGGACTACAATGAGCAGTTCTTC.

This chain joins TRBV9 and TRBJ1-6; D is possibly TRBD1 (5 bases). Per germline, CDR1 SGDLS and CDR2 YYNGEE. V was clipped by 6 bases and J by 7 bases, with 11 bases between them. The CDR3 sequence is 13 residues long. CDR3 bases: TGTGCCAGCACTGGGGCGGCCAATTCACCCCTCCACTTT. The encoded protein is CASTGAANSPLHF.

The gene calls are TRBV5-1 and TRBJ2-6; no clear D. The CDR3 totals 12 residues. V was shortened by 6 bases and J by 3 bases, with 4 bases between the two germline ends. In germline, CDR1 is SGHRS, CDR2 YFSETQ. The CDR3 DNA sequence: TGCGCCAGCACCGGTGGGGCCAACGTCCTGACTTTC. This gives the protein CASTGGANVLTF. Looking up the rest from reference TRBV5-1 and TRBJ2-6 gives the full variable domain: KAGVTQTPRYLIKTRGQQVTLSCSPISGHRSVSWYQQTPGQGLQFLFEYFSETQRNKGNFPGRFSGRQFSNSRSEMNVSTLELGDSALYLCASTGGANVLTFGAGSRLTVL.

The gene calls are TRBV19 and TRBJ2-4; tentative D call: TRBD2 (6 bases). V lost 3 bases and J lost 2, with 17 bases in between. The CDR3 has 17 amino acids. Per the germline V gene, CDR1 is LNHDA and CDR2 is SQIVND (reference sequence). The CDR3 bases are TGTGCCAGTAGTATGGGACTGGCGAGGAACCCCAAAAACATTCAGTACTTC. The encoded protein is CASSMGLARNPKNIQYF.

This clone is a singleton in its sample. The CDR3 is CATSRGTGYGYTF. CDR3 coding DNA: TGTGCCACCAGCAGAGGAACAGGGTATGGCTACACCTTC. The J gene is TRBJ1-2, the V gene TRBV15, with D perhaps TRBD1 (6 bases). The CDR3 consists of 13 residues. The V and J ends lost 1 base and 5 bases respectively, with 8 bases between them. CDR1 and CDR2 (germline): LNHNV, YYDKDF (reference sequence).

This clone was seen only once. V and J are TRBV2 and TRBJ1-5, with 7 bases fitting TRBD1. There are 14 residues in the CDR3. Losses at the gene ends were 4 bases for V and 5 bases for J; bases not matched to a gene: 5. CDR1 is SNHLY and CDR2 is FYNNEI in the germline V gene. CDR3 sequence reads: CASSADRDDQPQHF. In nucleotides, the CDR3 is TGTGCCAGCAGTGCAGACAGGGACGATCAGCCCCAGCATTTT.

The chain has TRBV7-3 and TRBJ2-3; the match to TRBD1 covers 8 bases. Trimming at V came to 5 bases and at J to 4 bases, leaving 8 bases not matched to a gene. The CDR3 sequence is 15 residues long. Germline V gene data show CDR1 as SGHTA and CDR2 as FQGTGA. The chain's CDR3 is CASSPGQGYSDTQYF. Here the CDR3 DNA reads TGTGCCAGCAGCCCCGGACAGGGTTACTCAGATACGCAGTATTTT.

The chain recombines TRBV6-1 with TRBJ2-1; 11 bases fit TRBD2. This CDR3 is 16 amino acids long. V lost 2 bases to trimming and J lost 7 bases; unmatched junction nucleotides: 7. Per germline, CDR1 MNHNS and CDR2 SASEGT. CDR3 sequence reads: CASSEWQGTSGNEQFF. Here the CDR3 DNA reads TGTGCCAGCAGTGAATGGCAGGGGACTAGCGGTAATGAGCAGTTCTTC.

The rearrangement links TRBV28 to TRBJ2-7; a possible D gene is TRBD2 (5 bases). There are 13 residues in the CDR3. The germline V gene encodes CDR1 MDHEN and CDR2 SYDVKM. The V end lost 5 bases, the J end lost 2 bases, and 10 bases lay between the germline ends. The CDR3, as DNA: TGTGCCAGCAGTCTCGGACTGACCTACGAGCAGTACTTC. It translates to CASSLGLTYEQYF.

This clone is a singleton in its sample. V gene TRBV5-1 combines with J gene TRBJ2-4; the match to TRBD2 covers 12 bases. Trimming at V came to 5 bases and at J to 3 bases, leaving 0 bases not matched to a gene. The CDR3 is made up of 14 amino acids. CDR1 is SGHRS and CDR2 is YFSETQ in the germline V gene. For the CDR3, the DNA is TGCGCCAGCAGGACTAGCGGGAGCAAAAACATTCAGTACTTC. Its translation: CASRTSGSKNIQYF.

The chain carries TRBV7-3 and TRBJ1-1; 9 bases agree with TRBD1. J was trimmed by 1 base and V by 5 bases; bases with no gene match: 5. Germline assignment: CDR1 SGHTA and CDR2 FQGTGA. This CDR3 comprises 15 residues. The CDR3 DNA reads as TGTGCCAGCAGCCCGACAGGGGGAGGGAACACTGAAGCTTTCTTT. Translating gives CASSPTGGGNTEAFF.

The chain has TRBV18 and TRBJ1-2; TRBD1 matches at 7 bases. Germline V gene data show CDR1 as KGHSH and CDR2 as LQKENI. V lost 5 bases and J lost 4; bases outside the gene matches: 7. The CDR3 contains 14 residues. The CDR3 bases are TGTGCCAGCTCAGAGACAGGGACCCCCTATGGCTACACCTTC. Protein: CASSETGTPYGYTF.

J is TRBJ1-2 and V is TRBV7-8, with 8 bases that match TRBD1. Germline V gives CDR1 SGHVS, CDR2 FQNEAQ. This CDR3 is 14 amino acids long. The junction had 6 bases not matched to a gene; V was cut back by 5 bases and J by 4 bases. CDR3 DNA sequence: TGTGCCAGCAGCCAAGGACAGGGAGCCTATGGCTACACCTTC. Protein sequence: CASSQGQGAYGYTF.

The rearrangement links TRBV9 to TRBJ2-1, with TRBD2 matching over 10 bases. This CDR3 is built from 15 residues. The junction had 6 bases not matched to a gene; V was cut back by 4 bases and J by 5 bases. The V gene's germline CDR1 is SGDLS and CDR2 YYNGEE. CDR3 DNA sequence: TGTGCCAGCAGCACAACTAGCGGGAACCACAATGAGCAGTTCTTC. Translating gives CASSTTSGNHNEQFF.

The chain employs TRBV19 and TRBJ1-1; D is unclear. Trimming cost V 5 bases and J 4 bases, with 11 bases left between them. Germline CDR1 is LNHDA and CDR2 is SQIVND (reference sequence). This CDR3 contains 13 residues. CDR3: CASSSRAPTEAFF. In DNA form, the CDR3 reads TGTGCCAGTAGTTCGCGGGCGCCCACTGAAGCTTTCTTT.

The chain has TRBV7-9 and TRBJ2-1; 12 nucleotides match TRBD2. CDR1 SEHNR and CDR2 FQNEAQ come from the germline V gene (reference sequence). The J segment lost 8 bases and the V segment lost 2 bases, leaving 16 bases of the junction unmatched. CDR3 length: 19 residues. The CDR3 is CASSLPAGGLAGGGDEQFF. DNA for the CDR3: TGTGCCAGCAGCTTACCAGCAGGCGGTCTAGCGGGAGGGGGAGATGAGCAGTTCTTC.

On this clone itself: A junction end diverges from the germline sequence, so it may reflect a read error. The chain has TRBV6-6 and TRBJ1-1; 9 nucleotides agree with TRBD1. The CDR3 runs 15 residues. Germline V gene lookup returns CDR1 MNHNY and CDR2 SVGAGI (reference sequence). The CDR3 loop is CASRPDRGWNTEASF. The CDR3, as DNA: TGTGCCAGCAGACCAGACAGGGGGTGGAACACTGAAGCTTCCTTT.

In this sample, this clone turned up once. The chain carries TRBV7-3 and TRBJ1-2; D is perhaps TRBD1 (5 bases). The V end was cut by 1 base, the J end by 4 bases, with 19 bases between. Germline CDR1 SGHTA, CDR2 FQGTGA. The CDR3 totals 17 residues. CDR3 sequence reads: CASSLSPNRQLVYGYTF. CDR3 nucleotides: TGTGCCAGCAGCTTAAGCCCTAACAGGCAACTGGTCTATGGCTACACCTTC.

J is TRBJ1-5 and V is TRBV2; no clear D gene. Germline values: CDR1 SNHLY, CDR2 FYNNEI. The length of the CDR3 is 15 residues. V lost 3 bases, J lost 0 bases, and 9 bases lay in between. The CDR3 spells CASSDAVYSNQPQHF. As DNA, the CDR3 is TGTGCCAGCAGTGACGCAGTGTATAGCAATCAGCCCCAGCATTTT.

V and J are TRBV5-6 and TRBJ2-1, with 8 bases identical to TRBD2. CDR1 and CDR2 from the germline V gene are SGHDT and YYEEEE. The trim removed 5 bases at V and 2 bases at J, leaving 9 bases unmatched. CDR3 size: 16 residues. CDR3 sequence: CASSSPLAGPYNEQFF. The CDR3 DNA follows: TGTGCCAGCAGTTCCCCTCTAGCGGGTCCCTACAATGAGCAGTTCTTC.

The CDR3 reads CASSATSGKNTGELFF. The CDR3 bases are TGTGCCAGCAGCGCTACTAGCGGGAAGAACACCGGGGAGCTGTTTTTT. The genes are TRBV9 and TRBJ2-2; 10 bases match TRBD2. Per the germline V gene, CDR1 is SGDLS and CDR2 is YYNGEE. The CDR3 has 16 residues. The V segment lost 3 bases and the J segment 1 base; nucleotides outside the gene matches: 3.

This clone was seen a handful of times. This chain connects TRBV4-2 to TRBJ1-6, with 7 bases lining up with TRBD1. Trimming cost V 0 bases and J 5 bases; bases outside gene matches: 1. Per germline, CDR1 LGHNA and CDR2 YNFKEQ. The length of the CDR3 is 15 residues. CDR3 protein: CASSQDTGDNSPLHF. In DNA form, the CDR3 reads TGTGCCAGCAGCCAAGATACAGGGGATAATTCACCCCTCCACTTT.

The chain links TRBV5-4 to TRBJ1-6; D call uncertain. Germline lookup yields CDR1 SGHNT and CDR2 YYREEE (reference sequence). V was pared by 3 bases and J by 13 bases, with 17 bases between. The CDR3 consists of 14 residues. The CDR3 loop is CASSSRQGEGPLHF. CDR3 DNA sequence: TGTGCCAGCAGCTCAAGACAAGGAGAGGGCCCCCTCCACTTT.

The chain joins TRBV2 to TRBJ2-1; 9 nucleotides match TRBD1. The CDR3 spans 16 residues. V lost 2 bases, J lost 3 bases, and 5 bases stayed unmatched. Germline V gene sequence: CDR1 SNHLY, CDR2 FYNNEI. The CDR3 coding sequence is TGTGCCAGCAGTGAAAGGGGACAGGGTGACTACAATGAGCAGTTCTTC. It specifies CASSERGQGDYNEQFF.

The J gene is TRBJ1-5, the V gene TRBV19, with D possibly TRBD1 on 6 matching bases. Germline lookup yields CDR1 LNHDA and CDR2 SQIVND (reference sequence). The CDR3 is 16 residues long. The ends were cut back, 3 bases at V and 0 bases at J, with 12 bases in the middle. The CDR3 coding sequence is TGTGCCAGTAGTATTACCCCAGGGGTTAGCAATCAGCCCCAGCATTTT. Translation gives CASSITPGVSNQPQHF.

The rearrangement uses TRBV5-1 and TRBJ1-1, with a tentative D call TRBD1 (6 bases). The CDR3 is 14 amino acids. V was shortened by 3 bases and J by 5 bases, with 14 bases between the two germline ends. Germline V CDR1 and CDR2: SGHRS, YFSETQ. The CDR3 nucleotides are TGCGCCAGCAGCTCCATACAGGGACAAACTGAAGCTTTCTTT. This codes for CASSSIQGQTEAFF.